A selection of T cell receptor beta chains follows, all from one sample in a study of technical replicates of blood from several donors. Using immunoSEQ multiplex PCR, the repertoire was profiled, and TCRdb retains in-frame clones only, with some absent. The sample consists of roughly 72,000 clones, around 90% of them appearing once. The sample taken for sequencing was T cells isolated from PBMCs. Every receptor here comes from a human donor in good health. Both conserved end residues are part of each CDR3. The order of the fields is J gene, clone size, V gene, D gene, CDR3 protein, CDR3 DNA. A D gene is named only where the DNA matches it firmly. The listing skips clone size in some rows; elsewhere it reads once, few, many or a size class.

TRBJ1-1,-,TRBV6-1,-,CASSASGDTEAFF,TGTGCCAGCAGTGCCTCAGGGGACACTGAAGCTTTCTTT
TRBJ2-1,once,TRBV7-2,TRBD2,CASSLAFIRYGTSGGDNEQFF,TGTGCCAGCAGCTTAGCGTTTATTCGGTATGGGACTAGCGGGGGGGACAATGAGCAGTTCTTC
TRBJ2-7,-,TRBV27,TRBD1,CASSSDRYYEQYF,TGTGCCAGCAGTTCGGACAGGTACTACGAGCAGTACTTC
TRBJ2-3,once,TRBV6-6,TRBD2,CASSYSHAGGTDTQYF,TGTGCCAGCAGTTACTCGCACGCGGGAGGAACAGATACGCAGTATTTT
TRBJ1-2,-,TRBV27,-,CASSFSGPPLSNYGYTF,TGTGCCAGCAGTTTCTCAGGGCCCCCTTTATCTAACTATGGCTACACCTTC
TRBJ2-1,-,TRBV15,TRBD2,CATSWTSGNEQFF,TGTGCCACCAGCTGGACTAGCGGGAATGAGCAGTTCTTC
TRBJ2-1,-,TRBV25-1,TRBD2,CASSLAGGHNEQFF,TGTGCCAGCAGCCTAGCGGGAGGGCATAATGAGCAGTTCTTC
TRBJ1-1,-,TRBV19,-,CASLQGSGTEAFF,TGTGCCAGCCTACAGGGCAGCGGCACTGAAGCTTTCTTT
TRBJ2-7,-,TRBV5-1,TRBD1,CASSSDREIYEQYF,TGCGCCAGCAGTTCGGACAGGGAAATCTACGAGCAGTACTTC
TRBJ2-5,-,TRBV5-1,TRBD1,CASSFRDRGETQYF,TGCGCCAGCAGCTTTCGGGACAGGGGAGAGACCCAGTACTTC
TRBJ1-3,-,TRBV4-3,TRBD1,CASSQGQGGDTIYF,TGCGCCAGCAGCCAGGGACAGGGAGGAGACACCATATATTTT
TRBJ1-1,-,TRBV5-4,TRBD1,CASSLTGGDEAFF,TGTGCCAGCAGCTTGACAGGGGGCGATGAAGCTTTCTTT
TRBJ2-7,once,TRBV4-3,TRBD2,CASSQGAGGSHYKQYF,TGCGCCAGCAGCCAAGGAGCGGGAGGGTCCCACTACAAGCAGTACTTC
TRBJ2-5,-,TRBV5-4,-,CASSSMGAQETQYF,TGTGCCAGCAGCTCCATGGGGGCCCAAGAGACCCAGTACTTC
TRBJ2-1,-,TRBV7-9,TRBD1,CASSSGRGQGVF,TGTGCCAGCAGCTCAGGGCGTGGACAGGGCGTCTTC
TRBJ1-4,-,TRBV9,-,CASSGRGAGDEKLFF,TGTGCCAGCAGCGGCCGGGGGGCAGGGGATGAAAAACTGTTTTTT
TRBJ2-5,-,TRBV7-8,-,CASTVGRNWETQYF,TGTGCCAGCACCGTGGGGCGAAACTGGGAGACCCAGTACTTC
TRBJ1-1,-,TRBV4-1,TRBD1,CASSQEGRGSTEAFF,TGCGCCAGCAGCCAAGAAGGCAGGGGGAGTACTGAAGCTTTCTTT
TRBJ1-5,-,TRBV30,-,CAWKAQGSLPQHF,TGTGCCTGGAAGGCCCAGGGTTCACTGCCCCAGCATTTT
TRBJ2-1,-,TRBV4-3,TRBD1,CASSQDSGTGDNEQFF,TGCGCCAGCAGCCAAGATTCCGGGACAGGGGACAATGAGCAGTTCTTC
TRBJ1-5,-,TRBV29-1,-,CSVQDGGNQPQHF,TGCAGCGTACAGGACGGGGGGAATCAGCCCCAGCATTTT
TRBJ2-3,-,TRBV28,TRBD2,CASSSPGLAGDTQYF,TGTGCCAGCAGTTCCCCGGGACTAGCGGGAGATACGCAGTATTTT
TRBJ2-5,-,TRBV29-1,TRBD2,CTGGSGTQETQYF,TGCACCGGGGGTAGCGGGACTCAAGAGACCCAGTACTTC
TRBJ2-3,-,TRBV7-6,TRBD1,CASSWTGDTSTDTQYF,TGTGCCAGCAGCTGGACAGGGGACACTAGCACAGATACGCAGTATTTT
TRBJ1-2,few,TRBV4-2,TRBD1,CASSATGVGNYGYTF,TGTGCCAGCAGTGCGACAGGGGTGGGGAACTATGGCTACACCTTC
TRBJ2-7,-,TRBV4-1,-,CASSQAGSYEQYF,TGCGCCAGCAGCCAAGCGGGGTCCTACGAGCAGTACTTC
TRBJ2-2,once,TRBV5-8,TRBD1,CATLGTGRTGELFF,TGTGCCACCCTAGGGACAGGGAGAACCGGGGAGCTGTTTTTT
TRBJ2-5,-,TRBV7-9,TRBD1,CASSLPRTGGQETQYF,TGTGCCAGCAGCTTACCCCGGACAGGAGGCCAAGAGACCCAGTACTTC
TRBJ2-1,-,TRBV30,-,CASIEGDEQFF,TGTGCCAGCATAGAAGGAGACGAGCAGTTCTTC
TRBJ2-1,-,TRBV7-9,TRBD2,CASSPAPPLAGGLYNEQFF,TGTGCCAGCAGCCCGGCCCCCCCCCTAGCGGGAGGACTATACAATGAGCAGTTCTTC
TRBJ2-7,-,TRBV15,-,CATSIKDSVFVPEQYF,TGTGCCACCAGCATAAAGGACAGTGTTTTTGTTCCGGAGCAGTACTTC
TRBJ1-2,-,TRBV7-9,-,CASSLTGLDGYTF,TGTGCCAGCAGCTTAACAGGGTTGGATGGCTACACCTTC
TRBJ1-2,-,TRBV29-1,-,CSVEERVPSGYTF,TGCAGCGTTGAGGAGAGGGTCCCATCTGGCTACACCTTC
TRBJ1-1,-,TRBV28,-,CASSLVRANTEAFF,TGTGCCAGCAGTTTGGTCAGGGCAAACACTGAAGCTTTCTTT
TRBJ1-1,-,TRBV6-5,-,CASSYFRNTEAFF,TGTGCCAGCAGTTATTTTAGGAACACTGAAGCTTTCTTT
TRBJ2-7,-,TRBV2,-,CASSEATGTHEQYF,TGTGCCAGCAGTGAAGCCACAGGGACCCACGAGCAGTACTTC